This is a list of T cell receptor beta chains from one sample in a study of blood T cell repertoires in COVID-19. Generated by immunoSEQ multiplex PCR, the TCRdb table keeps only in-frame clones and is missing some. The sample has 300,000 to 400,000 clones; almost 90% are singletons. The sample consisted of peripheral blood. The receptor source for this set is a woman in her 70s with COVID-19, enrolled during active disease. The CDR3 runs from the conserved cysteine through the conserved F or W. The D gene is left open where the match is weak. Clone size is given for some rows only: seen once, a few or many times, or a class if the clone is expanded.

TRBJ2-2,TRBV24-1,-,TRBD2,CATSPGGTGELFF,TGTGCCACCAGTCCCGGGGGGACCGGGGAGCTGTTTTTT
TRBJ2-7,TRBV30,-,-,CAWSVGNGYEQYF,TGTGCCTGGAGTGTAGGAAACGGGTACGAGCAGTACTTC
TRBJ1-5,TRBV2,once,-,CASSLNSGEPQHF,TGTGCCAGCTCCTTGAACAGCGGGGAGCCCCAGCATTTT
TRBJ2-7,TRBV11-2,-,TRBD2,CASYKPGTSGGQYF,TGTGCCAGCTACAAACCCGGGACTAGCGGGGGGCAGTACTTC
TRBJ2-7,TRBV18,-,-,CASSPLGVQAYEQYF,TGTGCCAGCTCACCACTGGGCGTACAGGCCTACGAGCAGTACTTC
TRBJ2-2,TRBV5-1,-,TRBD1,CASSLSGGAGELFF,TGCGCCAGCAGCTTATCAGGGGGCGCCGGGGAGCTGTTTTTT
TRBJ1-2,TRBV7-2,few,-,CASANSGANYGYTF,TGTGCCAGCGCAAACTCAGGGGCCAACTATGGCTACACCTTC
TRBJ1-2,TRBV7-2,-,-,CASSVSVSNYGYTF,TGTGCCAGCAGCGTTTCAGTCTCAAACTATGGCTACACCTTC
TRBJ2-3,TRBV5-1,-,TRBD2,CASSLAASGGSTDTQYF,TGCGCCAGCAGCTTGGCGGCTAGCGGGGGAAGCACAGATACGCAGTATTTT
TRBJ2-1,TRBV11-3,-,-,CASSLGRAENNEQFF,TGTGCCAGCAGCTTAGGGCGGGCGGAGAACAATGAGCAGTTCTTC
TRBJ1-2,TRBV9,-,-,CASSVQGGNYGYTF,TGTGCCAGCAGCGTACAGGGCGGTAACTATGGCTACACCTTC
TRBJ1-1,TRBV19,-,TRBD1,CASSRQGAFTEAFF,TGTGCCAGTAGCCGGCAGGGGGCTTTCACTGAAGCTTTCTTT
TRBJ2-1,TRBV10-3,-,-,CAISESDGGNEQFF,TGTGCCATCAGTGAGTCCGACGGGGGCAATGAGCAGTTCTTC
TRBJ2-2,TRBV9,-,-,CASSVVRDTGELFF,TGTGCCAGCAGCGTAGTAAGAGACACCGGGGAGCTGTTTTTT
TRBJ2-1,TRBV9,-,-,CASSALPGTPNFNEQFF,TGTGCCAGCAGCGCGCTTCCCGGGACACCAAATTTCAATGAGCAGTTCTTC
TRBJ1-2,TRBV7-8,-,-,CASSLSYMGGGGYTF,TGTGCCAGCAGCTTATCTTATATGGGTGGCGGTGGCTACACCTTC
TRBJ1-6,TRBV7-9,-,-,CASSLGDNNSPLHF,TGTGCCAGCAGCTTAGGGGACAATAATTCACCCCTCCACTTT
TRBJ2-7,TRBV9,-,-,CASSEGGRSYEQYF,TGTGCCAGCAGCGAGGGGGGGCGATCCTACGAGCAGTACTTC
TRBJ1-1,TRBV28,few,-,CASSLGTGGTEAFF,TGTGCCAGCAGTTTGGGGACTGGAGGGACTGAAGCTTTCTTT
TRBJ1-1,TRBV6-5,-,-,CASSYSTSNTEAFF,TGTGCCAGCAGTTACTCTACGAGTAACACTGAAGCTTTCTTT
TRBJ1-2,TRBV10-3,once,TRBD1,CAIRTGQGGYTF,TGTGCCATCAGGACGGGACAGGGAGGCTACACCTTC
TRBJ2-6,TRBV9,-,-,CASSPQDSGANVLTF,TGTGCCAGCAGCCCTCAGGACTCTGGGGCCAACGTCCTGACTTTC
TRBJ1-2,TRBV19,-,TRBD1,CASSRDRAGGYTF,TGTGCCAGTAGTAGGGACAGGGCAGGCGGCTACACCTTC
TRBJ2-7,TRBV6-2/TRBV6-3,-,-,CASSYGSGLGQYF,TGTGCCAGCAGTTACGGTTCTGGACTTGGGCAGTACTTC
TRBJ1-5,TRBV24-1,-,-,CATSDRRLSNQPQHF,TGTGCCACCAGTGATCGGCGGCTGAGCAATCAGCCCCAGCATTTT
TRBJ1-5,TRBV12-3/TRBV12-4,many,TRBD1,CASGTGRNQPQHF,TGTGCCAGCGGGACAGGGAGGAATCAGCCCCAGCATTTT
TRBJ1-2,TRBV29-1,few,-,CSAGVQGANYGYTF,TGCAGCGCCGGCGTACAGGGAGCCAACTATGGCTACACCTTC
TRBJ1-1,TRBV7-9,-,-,CASRIATENTEAFF,TGTGCCAGCAGGATAGCGACGGAGAACACTGAAGCTTTCTTT
TRBJ2-4,TRBV28,-,-,CASNSGQLAKNIQYF,TGTGCCAGCAACAGTGGACAGCTAGCCAAAAACATTCAGTACTTC
TRBJ1-2,TRBV5-1,-,TRBD1,CASSLGQGVGYTF,TGCGCCAGCAGCCTGGGACAGGGGGTGGGCTACACCTTC
TRBJ2-3,TRBV2,-,TRBD2,CASSAQRGGDTQYF,TGTGCCAGCAGTGCTCAGCGGGGGGGTGATACGCAGTATTTT
TRBJ1-1,TRBV6-5,once,-,CASSSSGAFTEAFF,TGTGCCAGCAGTTCTTCAGGGGCGTTCACTGAAGCTTTCTTT
TRBJ1-2,TRBV4-1,-,-,CASSQSRDGYTF,TGCGCCAGCAGCCAATCGAGGGATGGCTACACCTTC
TRBJ1-1,TRBV30,-,-,CASPRVGNTEAFF,TGTGCCTCCCCCCGGGTCGGGAACACTGAAGCTTTCTTT
TRBJ1-4,TRBV6-1,-,-,CASSESQGTYEKLFF,TGTGCCAGCAGTGAATCCCAGGGGACGTATGAAAAACTGTTTTTT
TRBJ2-7,TRBV6-5,-,TRBD1,CASTHGGQGDYEQYF,TGTGCCAGCACTCACGGGGGACAGGGGGATTACGAGCAGTACTTC
TRBJ2-2,TRBV2,-,TRBD1,CASTKDRANGELFF,TGTGCCAGCACTAAGGACAGGGCAAACGGGGAGCTGTTTTTT
TRBJ1-5,TRBV4-3,few,TRBD1,CASSQGTGSNQPQHF,TGCGCCAGCAGCCAAGGGACAGGGTCCAATCAGCCCCAGCATTTT
TRBJ1-2,TRBV24-1,-,-,CATSASANYGYTF,TGTGCCACCAGTGCCTCAGCTAACTATGGCTACACCTTC